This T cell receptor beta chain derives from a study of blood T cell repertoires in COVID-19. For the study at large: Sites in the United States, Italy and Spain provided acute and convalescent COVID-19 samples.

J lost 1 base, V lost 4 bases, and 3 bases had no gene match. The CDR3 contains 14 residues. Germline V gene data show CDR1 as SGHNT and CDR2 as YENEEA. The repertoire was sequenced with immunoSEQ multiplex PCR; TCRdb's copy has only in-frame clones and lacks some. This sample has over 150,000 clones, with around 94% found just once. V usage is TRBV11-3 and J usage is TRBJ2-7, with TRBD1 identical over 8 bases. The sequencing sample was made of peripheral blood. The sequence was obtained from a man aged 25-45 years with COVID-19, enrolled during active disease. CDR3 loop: CASSSGTGSYEQYF. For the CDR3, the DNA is TGTGCCAGCAGCTCAGGGACAGGATCCTACGAGCAGTACTTC. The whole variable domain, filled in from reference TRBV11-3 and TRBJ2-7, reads EAGVVQSPRYKIIEKKQPVAFWCNPISGHNTLYWYLQNLGQGPELLIRYENEEAVDDSQLPKDRFSAERLKGVDSTLKIQPAELGDSAVYLCASSSGTGSYEQYFGPGTRLTVT.